Reported below is one TCR beta chain. Its antigen is still unknown. This record belongs to a study of OX40 agonist ivuxolimab in advanced cancers. Study-wide context: Partial responses were achieved by three patients, of whom one had hepatocellular carcinoma and two had cutaneous melanoma. Study-level points and caveats: At 0.1-3.0 mg/kg, partial responders had clonal expansion among the lowest observed. Dose levels from 0.1 to 3.0 mg/kg saw CD4+ and CD8+ blood T cells expand clonally by week 6. CD8+ T cells showed, on average, more clonal expansion than CD4+ cells.

The CDR3 has 15 amino acids. The ends were cut back, 2 bases at V and 3 bases at J, with 13 bases in the middle. Germline CDR1 is KGHSH and CDR2 is LQKENI. The protocol was immunoSEQ multiplex PCR, while the TCRdb copy is restricted to in-frame clones and leaves out a portion. The sample consists of about 94,000 clones, around 90% of them appearing once. The chain is built from TRBV18 and TRBJ1-1, with a weak D call TRBD1 (6 bases). This TCR was sampled from an adult with an advanced solid tumor such as melanoma, head and neck, liver or kidney cancer. The material sequenced was CD4+ or CD8+ T cells sorted from blood, taken in a trial of the OX40 agonist ivuxolimab. The CDR3 sequence: CASSPKNKGDTEAFF. The CDR3 bases are TGTGCCAGCTCACCAAAAAACAAGGGGGACACTGAAGCTTTCTTT. Full variable domain (missing parts from reference TRBV18 and TRBJ1-1): NAGVMQNPRHLVRRRGQEARLRCSPMKGHSHVYWYRQLPEEGLKFMVYLQKENIIDESGMPKERFSAEFPKEGPSILRIQQVVRGDSAAYFCASSPKNKGDTEAFFGQGTRLTVV.